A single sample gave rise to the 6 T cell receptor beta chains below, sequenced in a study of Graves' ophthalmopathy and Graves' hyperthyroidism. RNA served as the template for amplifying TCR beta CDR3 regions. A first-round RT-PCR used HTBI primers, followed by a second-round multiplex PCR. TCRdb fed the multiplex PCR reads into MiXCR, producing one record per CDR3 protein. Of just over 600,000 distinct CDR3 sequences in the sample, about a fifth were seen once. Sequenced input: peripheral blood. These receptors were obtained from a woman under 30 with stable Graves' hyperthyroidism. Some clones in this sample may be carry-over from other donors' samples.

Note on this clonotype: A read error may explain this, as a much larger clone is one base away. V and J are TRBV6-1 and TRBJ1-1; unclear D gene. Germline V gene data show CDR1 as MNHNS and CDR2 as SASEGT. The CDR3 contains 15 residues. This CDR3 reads CASTKEDPRYTEACF. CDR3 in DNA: TGTGCCAGCACTAAGGAGGACCCGAGGTACACTGAAGCTTGCTTT.

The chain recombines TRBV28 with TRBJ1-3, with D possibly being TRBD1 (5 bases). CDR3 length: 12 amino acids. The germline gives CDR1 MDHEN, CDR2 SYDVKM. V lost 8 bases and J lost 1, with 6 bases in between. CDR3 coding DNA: TGTGCCAGCGAGGGGTCTGGAAACACCATATATTTT. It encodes CASEGSGNTIYF.

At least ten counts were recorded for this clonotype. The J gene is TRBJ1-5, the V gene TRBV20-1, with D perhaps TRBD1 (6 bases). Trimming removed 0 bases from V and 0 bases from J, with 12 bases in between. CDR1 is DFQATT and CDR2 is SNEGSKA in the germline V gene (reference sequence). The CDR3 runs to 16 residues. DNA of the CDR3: TGCAGTGCTAGAGAGACAGGCTCCCATAGCAATCAGCCCCAGCATTTT. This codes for CSARETGSHSNQPQHF.

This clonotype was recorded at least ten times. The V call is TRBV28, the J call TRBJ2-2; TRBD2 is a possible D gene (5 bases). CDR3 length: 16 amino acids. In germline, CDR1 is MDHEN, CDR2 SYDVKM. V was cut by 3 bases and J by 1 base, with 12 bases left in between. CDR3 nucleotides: TGTGCCAGCAGTTTTAAGAGGGCACGGAACACCGGGGAGCTGTTTTTT. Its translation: CASSFKRARNTGELFF.

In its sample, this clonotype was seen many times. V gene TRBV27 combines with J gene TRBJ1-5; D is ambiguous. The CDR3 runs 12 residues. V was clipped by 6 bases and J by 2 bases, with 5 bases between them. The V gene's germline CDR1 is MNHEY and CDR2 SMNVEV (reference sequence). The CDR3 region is CASSRRNQPQHF. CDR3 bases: TGTGCCAGCAGCCGCCGCAATCAGCCCCAGCATTTT.

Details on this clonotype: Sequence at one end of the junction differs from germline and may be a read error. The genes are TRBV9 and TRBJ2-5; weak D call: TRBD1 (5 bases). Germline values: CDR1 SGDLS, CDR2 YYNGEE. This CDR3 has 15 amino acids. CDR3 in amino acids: CASGVHPQGGETQYF. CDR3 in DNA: TGTGCCAGCGGCGTCCATCCCCAGGGTGGGGAGACCCAGTACTTC.